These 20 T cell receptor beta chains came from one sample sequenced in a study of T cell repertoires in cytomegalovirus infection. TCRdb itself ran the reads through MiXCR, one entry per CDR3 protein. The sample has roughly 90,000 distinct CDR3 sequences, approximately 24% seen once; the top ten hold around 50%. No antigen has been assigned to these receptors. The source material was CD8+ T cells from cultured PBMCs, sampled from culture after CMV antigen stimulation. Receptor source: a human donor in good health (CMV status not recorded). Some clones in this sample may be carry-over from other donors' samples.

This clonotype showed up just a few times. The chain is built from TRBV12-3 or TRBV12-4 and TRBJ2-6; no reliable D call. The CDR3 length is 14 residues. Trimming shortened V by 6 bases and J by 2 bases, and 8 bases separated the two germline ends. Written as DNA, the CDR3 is TGTGCCAGCAGCCTCCTAGCTGGGGCCAACGTCCTGACTTTC. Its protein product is CASSLLAGANVLTF.

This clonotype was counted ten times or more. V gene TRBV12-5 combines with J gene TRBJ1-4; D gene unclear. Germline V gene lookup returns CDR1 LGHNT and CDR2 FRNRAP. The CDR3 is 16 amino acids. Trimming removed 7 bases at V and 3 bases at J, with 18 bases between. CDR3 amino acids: CASAYVRSGSNEKLFF. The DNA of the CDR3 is TGTGCTAGTGCCTATGTCCGTTCCGGGTCTAATGAAAAACTGTTTTTT. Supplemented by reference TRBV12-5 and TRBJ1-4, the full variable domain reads DARVTQTPRHKVTEMGQEVTMRCQPILGHNTVFWYRQTMMQGLELLAYFRNRAPLDDSGMPKDRFSAEMPDATLATLKIQPSEPRDSAVYFCASAYVRSGSNEKLFFGSGTQLSVL.

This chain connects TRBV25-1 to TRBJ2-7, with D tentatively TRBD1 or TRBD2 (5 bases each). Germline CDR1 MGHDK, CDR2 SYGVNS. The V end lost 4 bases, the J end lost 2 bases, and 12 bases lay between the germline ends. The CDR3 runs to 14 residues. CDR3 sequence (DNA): TGTGCCAGCAGTGGCCGGGACGGGACCTACGAGCAGTACTTC. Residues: CASSGRDGTYEQYF.

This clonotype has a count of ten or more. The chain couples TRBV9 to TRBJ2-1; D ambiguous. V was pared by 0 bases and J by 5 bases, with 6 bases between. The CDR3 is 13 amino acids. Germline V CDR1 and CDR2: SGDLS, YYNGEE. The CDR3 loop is CASSVVGDNEQFF. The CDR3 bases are TGTGCCAGCAGCGTAGTCGGAGACAATGAGCAGTTCTTC. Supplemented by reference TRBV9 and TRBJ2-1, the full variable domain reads DSGVTQTPKHLITATGQRVTLRCSPRSGDLSVYWYQQSLDQGLQFLIQYYNGEERAKGNILERFSAQQFPDLHSELNLSSLELGDSALYFCASSVVGDNEQFFGPGTRLTVL.

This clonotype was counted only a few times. The CDR3 DNA sequence: TGTGCCAGCTCCCCCGGAGGGGTCGAGCAGTACTTC. This gives the protein CASSPGGVEQYF. This chain links TRBV6-2 or TRBV6-3 with TRBJ2-7, with a weak D call TRBD2 (6 bases). The CDR3 runs 12 residues. The V end lost 8 bases, the J end lost 6 bases, and 14 bases lay between the germline ends. CDR1 is MNHEY, CDR2 SVGEGT, per germline.

The CDR3 reads CASSPYKGTDTQYF. CDR3 in DNA: TGTGCCAGCAGCCCCTACAAGGGCACAGATACGCAGTATTTT. The V and J genes are TRBV5-4 and TRBJ2-3; D is uncertain. Germline CDR1 reads SGHNT; CDR2 reads YYREEE (reference sequence). The V and J ends lost 4 bases and 1 base respectively, with 10 bases between them. The length of the CDR3 is 14 residues.

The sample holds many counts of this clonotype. The CDR3 DNA reads as TGCGCCAGCAGCCCGGGACTAGCGGATGGGGATGAGCAGTTCTTC. It codes for CASSPGLADGDEQFF. V and J are TRBV4-1 and TRBJ2-1; TRBD2 aligns across 11 bases. This CDR3 is 15 amino acids long. The germline V gene encodes CDR1 MGHRA and CDR2 YSYEKL. The trim removed 4 bases at V and 8 bases at J, leaving 7 bases unmatched.

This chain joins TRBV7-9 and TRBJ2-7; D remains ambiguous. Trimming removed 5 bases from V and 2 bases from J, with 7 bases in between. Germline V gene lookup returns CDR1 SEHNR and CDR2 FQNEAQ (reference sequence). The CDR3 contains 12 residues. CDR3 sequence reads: CASSPITYEQYF. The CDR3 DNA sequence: TGTGCCAGCAGCCCCATAACCTACGAGCAGTACTTC.

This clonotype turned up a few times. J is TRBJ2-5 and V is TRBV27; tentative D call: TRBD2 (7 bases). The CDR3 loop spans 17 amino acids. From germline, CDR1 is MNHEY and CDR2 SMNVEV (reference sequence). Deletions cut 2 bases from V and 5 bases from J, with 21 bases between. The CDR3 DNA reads TGTGCCAGCAGTTTAAGGGGGAGGGCGGTGAGGTCGGAGACCCAGTACTTC. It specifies CASSLRGRAVRSETQYF.

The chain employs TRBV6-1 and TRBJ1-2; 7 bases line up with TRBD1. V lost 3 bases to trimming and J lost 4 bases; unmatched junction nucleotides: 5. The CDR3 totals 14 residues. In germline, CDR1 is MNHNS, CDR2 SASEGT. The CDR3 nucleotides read TGTGCCAGCAGTGACCAGGGGACAGCCTATGGCTACACCTTC. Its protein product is CASSDQGTAYGYTF.

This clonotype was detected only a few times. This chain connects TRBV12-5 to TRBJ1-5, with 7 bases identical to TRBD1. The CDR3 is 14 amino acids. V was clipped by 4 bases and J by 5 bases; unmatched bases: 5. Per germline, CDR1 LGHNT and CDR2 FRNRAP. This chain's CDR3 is CASGSEDRDQPQHF. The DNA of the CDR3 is TGTGCTAGTGGTTCCGAAGACAGGGATCAGCCCCAGCATTTT.

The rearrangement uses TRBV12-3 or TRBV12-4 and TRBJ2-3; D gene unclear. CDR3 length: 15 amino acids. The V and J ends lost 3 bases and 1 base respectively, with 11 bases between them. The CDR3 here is CASSFSQKGTDTQYF. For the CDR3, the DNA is TGTGCCAGCAGTTTCTCGCAAAAAGGCACAGATACGCAGTATTTT.

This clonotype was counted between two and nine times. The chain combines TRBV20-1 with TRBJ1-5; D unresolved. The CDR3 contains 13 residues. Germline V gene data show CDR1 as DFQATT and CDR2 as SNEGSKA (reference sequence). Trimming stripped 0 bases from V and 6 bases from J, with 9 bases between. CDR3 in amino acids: CSAREVGGQPQHF. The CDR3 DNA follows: TGCAGTGCTAGAGAAGTTGGAGGTCAGCCCCAGCATTTT.

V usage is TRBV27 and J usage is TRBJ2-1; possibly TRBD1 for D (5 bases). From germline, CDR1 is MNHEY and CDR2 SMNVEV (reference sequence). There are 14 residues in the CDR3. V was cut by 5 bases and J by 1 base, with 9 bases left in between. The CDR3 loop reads CASSPTDSYNEQFF. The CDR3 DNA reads TGTGCCAGCAGTCCGACAGATTCCTACAATGAGCAGTTCTTC.

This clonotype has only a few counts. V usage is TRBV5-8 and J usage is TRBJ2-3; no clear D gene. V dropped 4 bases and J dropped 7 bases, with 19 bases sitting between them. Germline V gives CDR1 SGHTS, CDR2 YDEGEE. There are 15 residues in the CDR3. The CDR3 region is CASSPARMRKNTQYF. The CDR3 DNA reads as TGTGCCAGCAGCCCGGCCCGCATGCGAAAAAATACGCAGTATTTT.

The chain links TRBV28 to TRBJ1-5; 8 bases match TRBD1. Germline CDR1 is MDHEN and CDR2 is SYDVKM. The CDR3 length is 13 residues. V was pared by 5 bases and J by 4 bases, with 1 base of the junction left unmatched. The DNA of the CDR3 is TGTGCCAGCAGTACAGGGGGGAATCAGCCCCAGCATTTT. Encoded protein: CASSTGGNQPQHF.

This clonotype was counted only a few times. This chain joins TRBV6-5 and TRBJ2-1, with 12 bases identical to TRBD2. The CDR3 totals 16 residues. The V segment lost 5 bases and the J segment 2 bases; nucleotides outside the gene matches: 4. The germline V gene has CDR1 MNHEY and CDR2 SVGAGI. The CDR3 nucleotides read TGTGCCAGCAGTCCAGGACTAGCGGGGCCCTACAATGAGCAGTTCTTC. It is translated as CASSPGLAGPYNEQFF.

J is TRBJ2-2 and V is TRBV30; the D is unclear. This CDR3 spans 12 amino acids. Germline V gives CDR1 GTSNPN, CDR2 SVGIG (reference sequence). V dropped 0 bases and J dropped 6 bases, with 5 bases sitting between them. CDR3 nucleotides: TGTGCCTGGAGTGTAATGTCCGGGGAGCTGTTTTTT. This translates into CAWSVMSGELFF.

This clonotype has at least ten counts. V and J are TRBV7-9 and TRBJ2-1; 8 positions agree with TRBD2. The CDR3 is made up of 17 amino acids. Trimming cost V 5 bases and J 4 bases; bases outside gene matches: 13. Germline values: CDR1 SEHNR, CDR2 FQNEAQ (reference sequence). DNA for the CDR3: TGTGCCAGCAGCCCCCACTCCTCCGGGAGGGCTTACAATGAGCAGTTCTTC. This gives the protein CASSPHSSGRAYNEQFF.

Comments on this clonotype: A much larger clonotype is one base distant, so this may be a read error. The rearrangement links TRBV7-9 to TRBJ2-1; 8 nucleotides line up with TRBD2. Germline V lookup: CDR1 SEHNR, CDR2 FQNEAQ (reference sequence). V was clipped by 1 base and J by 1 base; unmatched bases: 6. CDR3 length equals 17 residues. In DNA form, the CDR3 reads TGTGCCAGCAGCTTAGTTGGCGGGGGGACATCCTACAATGAGCAGTTCTTC. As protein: CASSLVGGGTSYNEQFF.